The clone carrying this T cell receptor (beta chain) was detected a few times. The antigen is unknown. The V gene end was trimmed by 8 bases and the J gene end by 4 bases; junction bases not matched to a gene: 15. The CDR3 has 16 amino acids. Germline-derived CDR1 and CDR2 are KGHDR and SFDVKD. TCRdb recomputed calls from the 5' RACE reads with MiXCR, one row per CDR3 protein. The sample lists fewer than 750,000 distinct CDR3 sequences, roughly 20% occurring once. This entry is derived from a study of CD8 T cells in ankylosing spondylitis. General study points: CD8+ disease-linked clones were present at relatively low frequencies in blood. For ankylosing spondylitis blood, a TCR beta motif of 7 or 8 highly homologous variants appeared characteristic. Reactive arthritis synovial fluid and blood previously showed some of these motif variants.

Source material: blood, either unsorted or a sorted T cell fraction (not recorded which). This sequence was found in a male donor with ankylosing spondylitis. This chain joins TRBV24-1 and TRBJ2-5; 7 bases fit TRBD2. CDR3: CATTELSPPGGETQYF. In DNA form, the CDR3 reads TGTGCCACCACAGAACTAAGTCCCCCGGGGGGAGAGACCCAGTACTTC.